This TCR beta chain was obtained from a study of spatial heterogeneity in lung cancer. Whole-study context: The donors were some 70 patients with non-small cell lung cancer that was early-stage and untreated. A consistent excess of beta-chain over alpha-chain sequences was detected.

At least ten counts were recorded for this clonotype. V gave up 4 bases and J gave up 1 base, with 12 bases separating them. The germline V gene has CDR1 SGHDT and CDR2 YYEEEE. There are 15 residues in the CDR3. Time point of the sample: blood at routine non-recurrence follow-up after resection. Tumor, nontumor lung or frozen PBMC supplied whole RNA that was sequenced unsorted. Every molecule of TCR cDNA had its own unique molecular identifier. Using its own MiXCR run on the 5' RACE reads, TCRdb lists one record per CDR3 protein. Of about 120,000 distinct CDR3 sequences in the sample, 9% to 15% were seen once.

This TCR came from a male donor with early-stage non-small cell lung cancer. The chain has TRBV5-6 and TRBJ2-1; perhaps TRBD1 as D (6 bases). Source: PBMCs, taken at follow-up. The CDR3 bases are TGTGCCAGCAGCAGAGGGGGTCTTTCCTACAATGAGCAGTTCTTC. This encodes CASSRGGLSYNEQFF.